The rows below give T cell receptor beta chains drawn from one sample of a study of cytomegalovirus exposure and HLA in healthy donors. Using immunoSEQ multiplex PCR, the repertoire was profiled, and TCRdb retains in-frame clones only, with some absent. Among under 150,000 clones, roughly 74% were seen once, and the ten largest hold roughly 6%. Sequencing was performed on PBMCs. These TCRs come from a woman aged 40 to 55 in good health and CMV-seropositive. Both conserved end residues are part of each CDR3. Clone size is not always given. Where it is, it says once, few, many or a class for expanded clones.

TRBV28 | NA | CASSLSLTGELFF
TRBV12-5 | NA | CASGNGVPGNTIYF
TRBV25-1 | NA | CASSELGQNMNTEAFF
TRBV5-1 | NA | CASSSGRHTGELFF
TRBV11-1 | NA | CASSRGAGTDTQYF
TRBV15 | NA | CATSRARGRNQPQHF
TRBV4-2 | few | CASSLRHGYEQYF
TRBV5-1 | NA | CASSLSTQGQGGGYTF
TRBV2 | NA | CASRLTENTEAFF
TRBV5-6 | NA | CASSPSGTVSYEQYF
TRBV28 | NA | CASSSTRTGGGATQYF
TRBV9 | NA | CASSPTLGTSGSGDTQYF
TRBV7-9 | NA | CSSSPGTTSSTDTQYF
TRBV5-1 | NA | CASSPLLRTSGDEQYF
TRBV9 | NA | CASSPLGGSVGETQYF
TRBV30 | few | CAWSVQGEESGELFF
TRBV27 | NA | CASSGPGTGGPYEQYF
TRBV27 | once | CATAYRSGELFF
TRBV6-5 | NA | CASSRPPGHTRAFF
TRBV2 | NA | CASSVRTGGGTEAFF